The 17 T cell receptor beta chains in this list originate from one sample, sequenced in a study of blood T cell repertoires in COVID-19. Here immunoSEQ multiplex PCR was the method, and the copy in TCRdb shows in-frame clones only, minus some. The sample includes approximately 290,000 clones, more than 85% of them seen just once. The sample was peripheral blood. The receptors shown here come from a woman in her twenties or thirties with COVID-19, enrolled during active disease.

This clone was seen many times. One end of the junction varies from germline; a read error may be responsible. DNA for the CDR3: TGCGCCAGCAGCCACCAGGGATTAGACTCCCACGAGCAGTACTTC. Its translation: CASSHQGLDSHEQYF. This chain uses TRBV5-1 with TRBJ2-7; D possibly corresponds to TRBD1 (5 bases). The germline gives CDR1 SGHRS, CDR2 YFSETQ. There are 15 residues in the CDR3.

This rearrangement joins TRBV27 to TRBJ2-1, with 8 bases that match TRBD2. Germline CDR1 is MNHEY and CDR2 is SMNVEV (reference sequence). The V gene end was trimmed by 4 bases and the J gene end by 0 bases; junction bases not matched to a gene: 8. This CDR3 has 17 amino acids. The CDR3: CASSSDTSGHSYNEQFF. The CDR3, as DNA: TGTGCCAGCAGTTCGGATACTAGCGGTCACTCCTACAATGAGCAGTTCTTC.

As to this clone: The sample carries other DNA sequences with the same CDR3. J is TRBJ1-1 and V is TRBV28; 8 positions agree with TRBD1. The length of the CDR3 is 14 residues. Looked up from germline, CDR1 is MDHEN and CDR2 is SYDVKM. Unmatched junction bases numbered 3, after V lost 6 bases and J lost 0 bases. The CDR3 region has the DNA TGTGCCAGCAGCAGACAGGGGTTGAACACTGAAGCTTTCTTT. This gives the protein CASSRQGLNTEAFF.

The chain recombines TRBV30 with TRBJ1-1; possibly TRBD1 for D (5 bases). Germline CDR1 is GTSNPN and CDR2 is SVGIG (reference sequence). This CDR3 is 17 amino acids long. Trimming shortened V by 0 bases and J by 5 bases, and 22 bases separated the two germline ends. CDR3 in amino acids: CAWSVRGDGRVGTEAFF. DNA for the CDR3: TGTGCCTGGAGTGTACGTGGAGACGGCAGGGTAGGAACTGAAGCTTTCTTT.

The chain carries TRBV5-1 and TRBJ1-1; tentatively, D is TRBD1 (5 bases). The V end was cut by 3 bases, the J end by 0 bases, with 15 bases between. CDR1 and CDR2 (germline): SGHRS, YFSETQ. The CDR3 has 16 amino acids. CDR3 sequence: CASSSHLPGLNTEAFF. The CDR3 DNA reads TGCGCCAGCAGCTCACACCTGCCAGGGCTGAACACTGAAGCTTTCTTT.

Regarding this clone: Additional DNA sequences in this sample encode the identical CDR3. This chain links TRBV5-1 with TRBJ1-5, with 7 bases identical to TRBD1. Germline V gene sequence: CDR1 SGHRS, CDR2 YFSETQ. Trimming at V came to 0 bases and at J to 4 bases, leaving 4 bases not matched to a gene. The CDR3 sequence is 15 residues long. CDR3 region: CASSLGDSGNQPQHF. Here the CDR3 DNA reads TGCGCCAGCAGCTTGGGGGACAGTGGAAATCAGCCCCAGCATTTT. The full variable domain, rest sourced from reference TRBV5-1 and TRBJ1-5, is KAGVTQTPRYLIKTRGQQVTLSCSPISGHRSVSWYQQTPGQGLQFLFEYFSETQRNKGNFPGRFSGRQFSNSRSEMNVSTLELGDSALYLCASSLGDSGNQPQHFGDGTRLSIL.

This sequence joins TRBV2 and TRBJ1-6; 8 nucleotides align to TRBD1. CDR3 length: 17 amino acids. From germline, CDR1 is SNHLY and CDR2 FYNNEI. V lost 4 bases and J lost 2; bases outside the gene matches: 7. This chain's CDR3 is CASSGEQGVTYNSPLHF. CDR3 nucleotide sequence: TGTGCCAGCAGTGGGGAACAGGGGGTCACCTATAATTCACCCCTCCACTTT.

V gene TRBV19 combines with J gene TRBJ2-7, with D hard to call. The V gene's germline CDR1 is LNHDA and CDR2 SQIVND (reference sequence). The CDR3 length is 14 residues. V was clipped by 3 bases and J by 2 bases, with 11 bases between them. The CDR3, as DNA: TGTGCCAGTAGTATTGGTCAGGCCACCTACGAGCAGTACTTC. Translating gives CASSIGQATYEQYF.

This clone occurred once. The CDR3 protein is CASTPGGRAGNEQFF. The DNA for the CDR3 is TGTGCCAGCACCCCGGGCGGGAGGGCCGGAAATGAGCAGTTCTTC. This chain joins TRBV11-2 and TRBJ2-1; TRBD2 matches at 9 bases. The CDR3 loop spans 15 amino acids. The trim removed 7 bases at V and 7 bases at J, leaving 11 bases unmatched. The germline CDR1 and CDR2 sequences are SGHAT and FQNNGV.

The V and J genes are TRBV9 and TRBJ1-1; 8 bases match TRBD1. CDR1 and CDR2 from the germline V gene are SGDLS and YYNGEE. V trimming: 0 bases; J trimming: 7 bases; junction bases outside the gene matches: 11. This CDR3 region has 16 residues. CDR3 nucleotides: TGTGCCAGCAGCGTAGCAGACAGGGGTGGACGGAGTGAAGCTTTCTTT. It codes for CASSVADRGGRSEAFF.

The V gene is TRBV6-6, the J gene TRBJ1-5, with TRBD1 identical over 9 bases. CDR3 size: 13 residues. The germline gives CDR1 MNHNY, CDR2 SVGAGI (reference sequence). The J segment lost 7 bases and the V segment lost 6 bases, leaving 4 bases of the junction unmatched. The CDR3 DNA reads as TGTGCCAGCAGGGGACAGGGAGGGCAGCCCCAGCATTTT. This gives the protein CASRGQGGQPQHF.

The rearrangement links TRBV7-9 to TRBJ1-4; 7 bases map to TRBD1. Trimming removed 4 bases from V and 4 bases from J; junction bases left unmatched: 6. The CDR3 covers 15 residues. Germline V lookup: CDR1 SEHNR, CDR2 FQNEAQ (reference sequence). The CDR3 coding sequence is TGTGCCAGCAGCTCAGGAGGGGGCATTAATGAAAAACTGTTTTTT. Amino acid sequence: CASSSGGGINEKLFF.

This clone was seen only a few times. This chain connects TRBV19 to TRBJ1-2, with TRBD1 matching over 8 bases. Germline-derived CDR1 and CDR2 are LNHDA and SQIVND (reference sequence). This CDR3 comprises 16 residues. The V segment lost 2 bases and the J segment 6 bases; nucleotides outside the gene matches: 11. The CDR3 is CASSIRLATGENGYTF. CDR3 sequence (DNA): TGTGCCAGTAGTATACGGCTGGCGACAGGGGAAAATGGCTACACCTTC.

The J gene is TRBJ2-7, the V gene TRBV7-9; D gene uncertain. Germline loops: CDR1 SEHNR, CDR2 FQNEAQ (reference sequence). V was cut by 8 bases and J by 0 bases, with 5 bases left in between. CDR3 length equals 11 residues. The CDR3 coding sequence is TGTGCCAGCGCGGCCTCCTACGAGCAGTACTTC. This sequence encodes CASAASYEQYF.

The rearrangement links TRBV5-4 to TRBJ2-3, with TRBD2 matching over 10 bases. The germline CDR1 and CDR2 sequences are SGHNT and YYREEE (reference sequence). V was pared by 5 bases and J by 1 base, with 10 bases of the junction left unmatched. The CDR3 contains 17 residues. The DNA of the CDR3 is TGTGCCAGCAGAACGTCCGGGACTAGCGCCGGCACAGATACGCAGTATTTT. Amino acids: CASRTSGTSAGTDTQYF.

V gene TRBV28 combines with J gene TRBJ1-5; perhaps TRBD1 as D (6 bases). Deletions cut 3 bases from V and 7 bases from J, with 22 bases between. There are 17 residues in the CDR3. Per the germline V gene, CDR1 is MDHEN and CDR2 is SYDVKM. CDR3 loop: CASSFNRARMGEQPQHF. In nucleotides, the CDR3 is TGTGCCAGCAGTTTTAACAGGGCGAGGATGGGGGAGCAGCCCCAGCATTTT.

This CDR3 reads CSVVLAGGFQETQYF. CDR3 coding DNA: TGCAGCGTTGTGCTAGCGGGAGGGTTCCAAGAGACCCAGTACTTC. The chain couples TRBV29-1 to TRBJ2-5; TRBD2 matches 12 bases. The CDR3 is made up of 15 amino acids. The V gene's germline CDR1 is SQVTM and CDR2 ANQGSEA. V lost 4 bases and J lost 1; bases outside the gene matches: 4.